This TCR beta chain appears in the sequencing data of a study of T cells in Graves' hyperthyroidism and ophthalmopathy. TCR beta CDR3 region amplification was performed from RNA transcripts. Researchers ran a first-round RT-PCR on the TCR CDR3 using the HTBI primer set. TCRdb reprocessed the multiplex PCR reads with MiXCR, giving one entry per CDR3 protein. The table shows approximately 520,000 distinct CDR3 sequences, with roughly 24% occurring only once. The CDR3 loop spans 15 amino acids. The V and J ends lost 4 bases and 6 bases, in that order; junction bases with no gene match: 10. Germline CDR1 reads MGHRA; CDR2 reads YSYEKL. Subjects with ophthalmopathy showed a Clinical Activity Score no lower than 3, a NOSPECS grade no lower than 4, and a duration shorter than 3 months. This clonotype was detected only a few times.

The clonotype comes from a woman aged 30 to 39 with Graves' ophthalmopathy. The sample was blood. This chain connects TRBV4-1 to TRBJ2-7, with 9 bases fitting TRBD2. The CDR3 is CASSLGVSGGSEQYF. Here the CDR3 DNA reads TGCGCCAGCAGCCTAGGTGTCAGCGGGGGGTCCGAGCAGTACTTC.